These 27 T cell receptor beta chains originate from one sample sequenced in a study of T cell responses to AZD1222 COVID-19 vaccine. TCRdb's table, derived via immunoSEQ multiplex PCR, lists solely in-frame clones and lacks some. The sample records over 100,000 clones, around nine tenths being singletons. The source material was peripheral blood, sampled on day 0 of AZD1222 vaccination. The receptors were sampled from an adult in good health.

The chain is built from TRBV24-1 and TRBJ2-3, with D uncertain. From germline, CDR1 is KGHDR and CDR2 SFDVKD. V lost 3 bases and J lost 3, with 12 bases in between. This CDR3 has 15 amino acids. CDR3 coding DNA: TGTGCCACCAGTGATCCGGGCCCCGCAACAGATACGCAGTATTTT. It yields the protein CATSDPGPATDTQYF.

This clone came up a few times. The V call is TRBV6-2 or TRBV6-3, the J call TRBJ2-7, with TRBD2 matching over 9 bases. CDR3 length: 18 amino acids. J lost 0 bases, V lost 0 bases, and 9 bases had no gene match. Germline CDR1 reads MNHEY; CDR2 reads SVGEGT. The CDR3: CASSYSIRAGLASYEQYF. CDR3 DNA: TGTGCCAGCAGTTACTCGATTCGTGCGGGACTAGCCTCCTACGAGCAGTACTTC.

The chain carries TRBV18 and TRBJ1-2; no firm D call. In germline, CDR1 is KGHSH, CDR2 LQKENI. The germline V and J ends were trimmed by 0 bases and 8 bases, with 22 bases remaining between them. This CDR3 spans 17 amino acids. The CDR3 sequence is CASSPPGNWALLSGYTF. For the CDR3, the DNA is TGTGCCAGCTCACCACCGGGTAACTGGGCCCTACTTTCCGGCTACACCTTC.

This clone was seen just once. This chain links TRBV5-1 with TRBJ1-1, with D maybe TRBD1 (5 bases). The germline V gene has CDR1 SGHRS and CDR2 YFSETQ. CDR3 length: 13 residues. Trimming removed 9 bases at V and 3 bases at J, with 15 bases between. The DNA for the CDR3 is TGCGCCACCAACCGGGTAGGGGACACTGAAGCTTTCTTT. As protein: CATNRVGDTEAFF.

The chain recombines TRBV4-2 with TRBJ2-3, with a tentative D call TRBD2 (6 bases). This CDR3 is 18 amino acids long. Per the germline V gene, CDR1 is LGHNA and CDR2 is YNFKEQ. V was trimmed by 0 bases and J by 0 bases, leaving 16 bases between them. The CDR3 DNA reads as TGTGCCAGCAGCCAAGAATGGGCGGGGCCGAGGAGCACAGATACGCAGTATTTT. Amino acids: CASSQEWAGPRSTDTQYF.

The gene calls are TRBV28 and TRBJ1-2; TRBD1 is a possible D gene (5 bases). The CDR3 is 19 residues long. V lost 6 bases, J lost 3 bases, and 29 bases lay in between. Germline loops: CDR1 MDHEN, CDR2 SYDVKM. CDR3 sequence reads: CASSSLGPGRRGRDYGYTF. The CDR3 nucleotides read TGTGCCAGCAGCTCCCTCGGACCGGGACGGAGGGGACGCGACTATGGCTACACCTTC.

The chain links TRBV6-6 to TRBJ2-7; perhaps TRBD2 as D (6 bases). CDR3 length equals 18 residues. V lost 5 bases and J 3 bases, leaving 26 bases between the germline ends. Germline V lookup: CDR1 MNHNY, CDR2 SVGAGI (reference sequence). The DNA for the CDR3 is TGTGCCAGCAGTCTTCGCCGTGGAGGGGCATCTATGGTCTACGAGCAGTACTTC. This codes for CASSLRRGGASMVYEQYF.

The chain combines TRBV28 with TRBJ1-1, with D possibly being TRBD1 (6 bases). CDR3 length: 14 residues. Per the germline V gene, CDR1 is MDHEN and CDR2 is SYDVKM. Trimming took off 8 bases at V and 1 base at J, with 14 bases between the two ends. The CDR3 protein is CASREGGSNTEAFF. Here the CDR3 DNA reads TGTGCCAGCCGAGAGGGGGGATCGAACACTGAAGCTTTCTTT. Filled out from reference TRBV28 and TRBJ1-1, the complete variable domain reads DVKVTQSSRYLVKRTGEKVFLECVQDMDHENMFWYRQDPGLGLRLIYFSYDVKMKEKGDIPEGYSVSREKKERFSLILESASTNQTSMYLCASREGGSNTEAFFGQGTRLTVV.

The chain's CDR3 is CASSTSHRTGNISQPQHF. CDR3 nucleotide sequence: TGTGCCAGTAGTACGTCACATCGGACAGGGAATATCAGTCAGCCCCAGCATTTT. This sequence joins TRBV19 and TRBJ1-5; 8 bases fit TRBD1. Unmatched junction bases numbered 17, after V lost 4 bases and J lost 6 bases. The V gene's germline CDR1 is LNHDA and CDR2 SQIVND (reference sequence). This CDR3 spans 18 amino acids.

This chain uses TRBV4-2 with TRBJ1-5; D perhaps matches TRBD1 (6 bases). The germline V gene has CDR1 LGHNA and CDR2 YNFKEQ. Trimming stripped 0 bases from V and 1 base from J, with 16 bases between. The CDR3 contains 18 residues. The CDR3 nucleotides are TGTGCCAGCAGCCAAGAGGGACGAACAGGGACCAGCAATCAGCCCCAGCATTTT. Protein: CASSQEGRTGTSNQPQHF.

The genes are TRBV6-5 and TRBJ1-2; 8 bases are a match to TRBD1. This CDR3 spans 14 amino acids. With V trimmed by 7 bases and J by 4 bases, 8 bases remained unmatched. Germline CDR1 and CDR2: MNHEY and SVGAGI. The CDR3 protein is CASIYGTGAYGYTF. The CDR3, as DNA: TGTGCCAGCATCTACGGGACAGGTGCCTATGGCTACACCTTC.

The chain couples TRBV2 to TRBJ1-5, with TRBD1 identical over 9 bases. Germline values: CDR1 SNHLY, CDR2 FYNNEI. The trim removed 4 bases at V and 0 bases at J, leaving 7 bases unmatched. CDR3 length equals 17 residues. CDR3 amino acids: CASSGGQGSTSNQPQHF. CDR3 coding DNA: TGTGCCAGCAGTGGGGGACAGGGCTCCACTAGCAATCAGCCCCAGCATTTT.

The chain employs TRBV27 and TRBJ1-5; D might be TRBD1 (5 bases). The CDR3 consists of 14 residues. V dropped 7 bases and J dropped 4 bases, with 14 bases sitting between them. Germline CDR1 is MNHEY and CDR2 is SMNVEV (reference sequence). In DNA form, the CDR3 reads TGTGCCAGCATTCTGACGGGACTGAATCAGCCCCAGCATTTT. Its protein is CASILTGLNQPQHF.

J is TRBJ1-5 and V is TRBV5-1; D call uncertain. The CDR3 sequence is 16 residues long. Trimming removed 0 bases from V and 0 bases from J, with 10 bases in between. Germline-derived CDR1 and CDR2 are SGHRS and YFSETQ. CDR3 region: CASSLEVLGSNQPQHF. In nucleotides, the CDR3 is TGCGCCAGCAGCTTGGAGGTACTTGGTAGCAATCAGCCCCAGCATTTT.

This chain joins TRBV6-5 and TRBJ2-5; D might be TRBD1 (7 bases). Germline V CDR1 and CDR2: MNHEY, SVGAGI. The CDR3 length is 14 residues. With 4 bases removed from V and 5 bases from J, the gap between germline ends came to 14 bases. The CDR3 reads CASSSRGTAETQYF. The DNA of the CDR3 is TGTGCCAGCAGTTCGCGCGGGACAGCGGAGACCCAGTACTTC.

The chain carries TRBV27 and TRBJ1-1; a weak D match, TRBD1 (6 bases). The length of the CDR3 is 14 residues. CDR1 and CDR2 (germline): MNHEY, SMNVEV (reference sequence). V dropped 6 bases and J dropped 1 base, with 12 bases sitting between them. CDR3 coding DNA: TGTGCCAGCAGACCCCGACAGGCGAACACTGAAGCTTTCTTT. This encodes CASRPRQANTEAFF.

The chain joins TRBV5-6 to TRBJ2-1; TRBD2 matches at 7 bases. There are 15 residues in the CDR3. The trim removed 0 bases at V and 4 bases at J, leaving 4 bases unmatched. Germline V lookup: CDR1 SGHDT, CDR2 YYEEEE. The CDR3 region is CASSLDGRPYNEQFF. In nucleotides, the CDR3 is TGTGCCAGCAGCTTGGACGGGAGGCCATACAATGAGCAGTTCTTC.

The chain carries TRBV4-2 and TRBJ2-2; 8 nucleotides agree with TRBD2. Trimming at V came to 0 bases and at J to 5 bases, leaving 11 bases not matched to a gene. Germline loops: CDR1 LGHNA, CDR2 YNFKEQ. CDR3 size: 18 residues. The CDR3 loop reads CASSQEPPGLEGTGELFF. CDR3 coding DNA: TGTGCCAGCAGCCAAGAGCCTCCGGGACTAGAAGGGACCGGGGAGCTGTTTTTT.

J is TRBJ2-7 and V is TRBV2; 11 nucleotides match TRBD2. There are 14 residues in the CDR3. CDR1 SNHLY and CDR2 FYNNEI come from the germline V gene. V lost 6 bases, J lost 1 base, and 2 bases stayed unmatched. The CDR3 region has the DNA TGTGCCAGCAGGGGGACTAGCGGTTCCTACGAGCAGTACTTC. Translating it yields CASRGTSGSYEQYF.

The chain couples TRBV13 to TRBJ2-3; possibly TRBD1 or TRBD2 for D (5 bases each). The CDR3 is 15 amino acids. Germline assignment: CDR1 PRHDT and CDR2 FYEKMQ (reference sequence). The V gene lost 5 bases and the J gene lost 0 bases, with 12 bases spanning the gap. The DNA of the CDR3 is TGTGCCAGCAGCCCATGGGACGGGAGCACAGATACGCAGTATTTT. This sequence encodes CASSPWDGSTDTQYF.

The rearrangement joins TRBV7-2 to TRBJ1-4, with 8 positions matching TRBD1. The V gene end was trimmed by 6 bases and the J gene end by 3 bases; junction bases not matched to a gene: 3. Germline V CDR1 and CDR2: SGHTA, FQGNSA. This CDR3 is built from 14 residues. The CDR3 nucleotides are TGTGCCAGCAGTCAGGGGGCGTCTAATGAAAAACTGTTTTTT. It is translated as CASSQGASNEKLFF. Looking up the rest from reference TRBV7-2 and TRBJ1-4 gives the full variable domain: GAGVSQSPSNKVTEKGKDVELRCDPISGHTALYWYRQSLGQGLEFLIYFQGNSAPDKSGLPSDRFSAERTGGSVSTLTIQRTQQEDSAVYLCASSQGASNEKLFFGSGTQLSVL.

The chain employs TRBV30 and TRBJ1-1; 7 bases fit TRBD1. This CDR3 is built from 13 residues. CDR1 and CDR2 (germline): GTSNPN, SVGIG (reference sequence). V gave up 8 bases and J gave up 2 bases; unmatched junction bases: 8. The CDR3 protein is CAVRTGLNTEAFF. For the CDR3, the DNA is TGTGCCGTGAGGACAGGTCTTAACACTGAAGCTTTCTTT. Supplemented by reference TRBV30 and TRBJ1-1, the full variable domain reads SQTIHQWPATLVQPVGSPLSLECTVEGTSNPNLYWYRQAAGRGLQLLFYSVGIGQISSEVPQNLSASRPQDRQFILSSKKLLLSDSGFYLCAVRTGLNTEAFFGQGTRLTVV.

The chain employs TRBV19 and TRBJ1-1, with D perhaps TRBD1 (6 bases). Germline CDR1 reads LNHDA; CDR2 reads SQIVND (reference sequence). The CDR3 consists of 14 residues. Deletions cut 5 bases from V and 1 base from J, with 11 bases between. In DNA form, the CDR3 reads TGTGCCAGTAGTCCAGGGACAAGGAACACTGAAGCTTTCTTT. It is translated as CASSPGTRNTEAFF.

The chain employs TRBV18 and TRBJ2-3; D is perhaps TRBD2 (5 bases). In germline, CDR1 is KGHSH, CDR2 LQKENI. Trimming left V 1 base short and J 3 bases short, with 8 bases between. The CDR3 has 14 residues. This CDR3 is CASSPQGRTDTQYF. The CDR3 bases are TGTGCCAGCTCACCACAAGGGAGAACAGATACGCAGTATTTT.

V gene TRBV15 combines with J gene TRBJ2-2, with a tentative D call TRBD2 (6 bases). The CDR3 consists of 14 residues. Trimming cost V 7 bases and J 4 bases, with 13 bases left between them. Germline loops: CDR1 LNHNV, CDR2 YYDKDF (reference sequence). The CDR3 spells CATKEGAATGELFF. CDR3 coding DNA: TGTGCCACCAAGGAGGGAGCGGCCACCGGGGAGCTGTTTTTT.

V gene TRBV11-2 combines with J gene TRBJ2-3, with 10 bases lining up with TRBD2. The germline gives CDR1 SGHAT, CDR2 FQNNGV. Trimming took 5 bases from V and 3 from J; bases not matched to a gene: 14. This CDR3 region has 18 residues. This CDR3 reads CASSRRTSGIHKTDTQYF. Written as DNA, the CDR3 is TGTGCCAGCAGCCGCCGGACTAGCGGAATACATAAGACAGATACGCAGTATTTT.

The chain employs TRBV5-4 and TRBJ2-1; D unresolved. V lost 0 bases and J 10 bases, leaving 11 bases between the germline ends. The CDR3 has 13 residues. The V gene's germline CDR1 is SGHNT and CDR2 YYREEE (reference sequence). The CDR3 nucleotides are TGTGCCAGCAGCTTGGTCTCCCGACCGGAGCAGTTCTTC. Amino acids: CASSLVSRPEQFF.